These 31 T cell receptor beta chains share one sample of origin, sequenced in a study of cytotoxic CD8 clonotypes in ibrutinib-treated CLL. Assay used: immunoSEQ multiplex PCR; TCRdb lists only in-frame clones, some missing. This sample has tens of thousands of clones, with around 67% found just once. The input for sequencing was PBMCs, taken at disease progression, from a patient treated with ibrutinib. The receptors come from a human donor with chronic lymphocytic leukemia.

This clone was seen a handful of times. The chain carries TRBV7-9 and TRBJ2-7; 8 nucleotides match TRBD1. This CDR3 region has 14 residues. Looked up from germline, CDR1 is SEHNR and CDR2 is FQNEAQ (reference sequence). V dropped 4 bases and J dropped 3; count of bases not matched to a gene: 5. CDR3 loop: CASSSDRALYEQYF. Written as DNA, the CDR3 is TGTGCCAGCAGCTCGGACAGGGCACTCTACGAGCAGTACTTC. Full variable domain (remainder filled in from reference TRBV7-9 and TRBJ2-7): DTGVSQNPRHKITKRGQNVTFRCDPISEHNRLYWYRQTLGQGPEFLTYFQNEAQLEKSRLLSDRFSAERPKGSFSTLEIQRTEQGDSAMYLCASSSDRALYEQYFGPGTRLTVT.

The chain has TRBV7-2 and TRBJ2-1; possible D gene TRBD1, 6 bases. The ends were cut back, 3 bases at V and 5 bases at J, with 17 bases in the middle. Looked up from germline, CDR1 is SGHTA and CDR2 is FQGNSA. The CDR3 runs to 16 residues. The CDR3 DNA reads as TGTGCCAGCAGCTTCAGAGCCGGGACAAAAAACAATGAGCAGTTCTTC. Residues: CASSFRAGTKNNEQFF.

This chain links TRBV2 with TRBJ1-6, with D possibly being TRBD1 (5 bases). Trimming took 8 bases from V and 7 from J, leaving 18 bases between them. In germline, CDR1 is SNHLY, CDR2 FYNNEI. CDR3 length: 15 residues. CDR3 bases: TGTGCCAGCGTGAGGGCGGACACTAAAAATTCACCCCTCCACTTT. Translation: CASVRADTKNSPLHF. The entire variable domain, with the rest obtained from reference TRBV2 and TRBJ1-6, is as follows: EPEVTQTPSHQVTQMGQEVILRCVPISNHLYFYWYRQILGQKVEFLVSFYNNEISEKSEIFDDQFSVERPDGSNFTLKIRSTKLEDSAMYFCASVRADTKNSPLHFGNGTRLTVT.

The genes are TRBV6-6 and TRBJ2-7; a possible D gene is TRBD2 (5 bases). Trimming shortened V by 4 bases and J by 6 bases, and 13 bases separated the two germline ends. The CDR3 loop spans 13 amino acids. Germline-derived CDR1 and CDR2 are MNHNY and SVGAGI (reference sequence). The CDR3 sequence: CASSSQVRGEQYF. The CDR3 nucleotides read TGTGCCAGCAGTTCCCAAGTCCGGGGCGAGCAGTACTTC.

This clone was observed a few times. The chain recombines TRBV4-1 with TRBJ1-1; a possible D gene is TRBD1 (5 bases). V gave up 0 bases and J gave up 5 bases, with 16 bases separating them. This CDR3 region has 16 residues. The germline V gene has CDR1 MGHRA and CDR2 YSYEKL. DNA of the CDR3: TGCGCCAGCAGCCAAGAGGGCAGGGAAGCGGGGACTGAAGCTTTCTTT. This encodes CASSQEGREAGTEAFF.

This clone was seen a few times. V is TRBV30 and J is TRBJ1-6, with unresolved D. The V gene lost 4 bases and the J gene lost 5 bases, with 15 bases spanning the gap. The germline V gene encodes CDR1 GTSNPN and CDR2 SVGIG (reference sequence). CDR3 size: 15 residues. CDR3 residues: CAWNSGGLHNSPLHF. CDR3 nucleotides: TGTGCCTGGAACTCCGGAGGGCTCCATAATTCACCCCTCCACTTT.

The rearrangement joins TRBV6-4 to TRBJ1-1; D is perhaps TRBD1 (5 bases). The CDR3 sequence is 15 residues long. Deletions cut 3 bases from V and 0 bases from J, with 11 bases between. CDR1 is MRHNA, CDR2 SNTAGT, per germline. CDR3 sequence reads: CASSDSPGMNTEAFF. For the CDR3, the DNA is TGTGCCAGCAGTGATTCGCCAGGGATGAACACTGAAGCTTTCTTT.

CDR3 nucleotides: TGTGCCAGCAGCCCGGGACCGACCGGGTTTTACGAGCAGTACTTC. Translation: CASSPGPTGFYEQYF. The chain couples TRBV5-6 to TRBJ2-7; D may match TRBD1 or TRBD2 (5 bases each). CDR3 length: 15 residues. Germline V CDR1 and CDR2: SGHDT, YYEEEE. Trimming took 4 bases from V and 4 from J, leaving 18 bases between them.

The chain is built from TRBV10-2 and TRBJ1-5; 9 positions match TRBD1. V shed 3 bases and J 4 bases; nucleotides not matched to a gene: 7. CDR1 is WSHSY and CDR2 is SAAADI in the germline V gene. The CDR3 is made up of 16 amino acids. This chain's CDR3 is CASSDPKTGGNQPQHF. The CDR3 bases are TGCGCCAGCAGTGATCCTAAGACAGGGGGAAATCAGCCCCAGCATTTT.

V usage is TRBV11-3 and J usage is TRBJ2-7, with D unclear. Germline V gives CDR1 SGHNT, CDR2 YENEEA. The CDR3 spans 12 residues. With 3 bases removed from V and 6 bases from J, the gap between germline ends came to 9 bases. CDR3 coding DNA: TGTGCCAGCAGCTTTCGTCGACGCGAGCAGTACTTC. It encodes CASSFRRREQYF.

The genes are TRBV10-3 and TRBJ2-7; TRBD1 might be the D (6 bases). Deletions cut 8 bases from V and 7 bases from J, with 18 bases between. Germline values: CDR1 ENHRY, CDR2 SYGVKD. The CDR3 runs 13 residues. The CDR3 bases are TGTGCCATCTCCGGACAGACAGGTGTAGAGCAGTACTTC. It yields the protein CAISGQTGVEQYF.

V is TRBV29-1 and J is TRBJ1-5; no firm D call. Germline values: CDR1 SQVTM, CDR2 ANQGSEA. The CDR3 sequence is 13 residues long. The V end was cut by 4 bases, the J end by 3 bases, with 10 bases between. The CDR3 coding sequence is TGCAGCGTTGCGGTGCAGATCAATCAGCCCCAGCATTTT. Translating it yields CSVAVQINQPQHF.

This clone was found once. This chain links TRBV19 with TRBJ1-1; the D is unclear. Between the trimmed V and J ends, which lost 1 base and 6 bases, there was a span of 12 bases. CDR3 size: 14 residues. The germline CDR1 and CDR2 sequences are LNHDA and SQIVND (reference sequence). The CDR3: CASSIAGGVSEAFF. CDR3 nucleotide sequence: TGTGCCAGTAGTATAGCGGGAGGAGTTTCTGAAGCTTTCTTT.

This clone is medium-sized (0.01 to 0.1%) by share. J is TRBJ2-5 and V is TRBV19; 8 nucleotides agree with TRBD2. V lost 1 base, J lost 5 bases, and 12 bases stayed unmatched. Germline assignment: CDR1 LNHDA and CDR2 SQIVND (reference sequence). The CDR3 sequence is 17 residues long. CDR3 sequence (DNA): TGTGCCAGTAGTATAGCTTCTGGACTAGCAGCTTTGGAGACCCAGTACTTC. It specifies CASSIASGLAALETQYF.

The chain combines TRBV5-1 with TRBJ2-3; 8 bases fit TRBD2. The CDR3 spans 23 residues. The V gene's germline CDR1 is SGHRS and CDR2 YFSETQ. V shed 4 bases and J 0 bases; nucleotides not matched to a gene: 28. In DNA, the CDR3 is TGCGCCAGCAGCCCCTCTGGTTTTGGGGGACTAGATATTCGGGGACCGAGCACAGATACGCAGTATTTT. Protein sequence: CASSPSGFGGLDIRGPSTDTQYF.

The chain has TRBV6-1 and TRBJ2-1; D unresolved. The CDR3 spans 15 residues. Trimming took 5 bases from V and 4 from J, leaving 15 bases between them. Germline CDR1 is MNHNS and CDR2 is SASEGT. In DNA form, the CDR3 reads TGTGCCAGCAGTCCCAGTCGGACGCAATACAATGAGCAGTTCTTC. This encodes CASSPSRTQYNEQFF.

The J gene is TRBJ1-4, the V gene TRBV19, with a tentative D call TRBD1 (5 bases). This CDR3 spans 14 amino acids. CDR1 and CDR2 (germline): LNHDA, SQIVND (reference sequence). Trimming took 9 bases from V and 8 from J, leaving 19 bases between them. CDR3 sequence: CASETGTLREKLFF. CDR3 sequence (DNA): TGTGCCAGCGAAACCGGGACCTTACGCGAAAAACTGTTTTTT.

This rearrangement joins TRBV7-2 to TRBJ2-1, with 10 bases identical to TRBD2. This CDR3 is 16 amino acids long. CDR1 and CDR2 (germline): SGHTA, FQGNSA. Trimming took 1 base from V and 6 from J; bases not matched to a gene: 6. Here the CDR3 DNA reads TGTGCCAGCAGCTTAGGTCCAGCGGGAGGGGTCAATGAGCAGTTCTTC. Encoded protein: CASSLGPAGGVNEQFF.

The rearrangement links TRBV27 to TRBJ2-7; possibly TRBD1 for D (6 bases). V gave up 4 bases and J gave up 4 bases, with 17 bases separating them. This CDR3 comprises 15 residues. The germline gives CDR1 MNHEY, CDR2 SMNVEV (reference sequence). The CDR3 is CASSSMDSSFYEQYF. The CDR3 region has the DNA TGTGCCAGCAGTTCGATGGACAGTAGTTTTTACGAGCAGTACTTC.

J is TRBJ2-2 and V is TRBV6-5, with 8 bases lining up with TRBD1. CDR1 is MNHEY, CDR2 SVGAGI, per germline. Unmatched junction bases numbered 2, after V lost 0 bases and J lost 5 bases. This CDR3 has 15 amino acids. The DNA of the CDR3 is TGTGCCAGCAGTTACTCAAACAGGGGGACCGGGGAGCTGTTTTTT. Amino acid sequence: CASSYSNRGTGELFF.

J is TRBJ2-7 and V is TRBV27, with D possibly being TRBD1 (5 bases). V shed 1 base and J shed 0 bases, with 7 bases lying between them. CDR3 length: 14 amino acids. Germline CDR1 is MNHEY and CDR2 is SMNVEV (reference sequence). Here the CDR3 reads CASSLLDTSYEQYF. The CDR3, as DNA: TGTGCCAGCAGTTTATTGGACACCTCCTACGAGCAGTACTTC.

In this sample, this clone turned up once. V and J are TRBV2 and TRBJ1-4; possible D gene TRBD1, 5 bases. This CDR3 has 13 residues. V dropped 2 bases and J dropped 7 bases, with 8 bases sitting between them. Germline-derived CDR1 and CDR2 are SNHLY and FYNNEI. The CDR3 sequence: CASSEQGFEKLFF. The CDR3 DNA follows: TGTGCCAGCAGTGAACAGGGTTTTGAAAAACTGTTTTTT.

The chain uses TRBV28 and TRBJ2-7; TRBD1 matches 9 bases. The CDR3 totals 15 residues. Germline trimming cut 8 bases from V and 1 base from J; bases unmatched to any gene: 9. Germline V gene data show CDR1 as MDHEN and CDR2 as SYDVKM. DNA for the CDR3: TGTGCCAGCGCCTTAACCGGGACAGGGTCCTACGAGCAGTACTTC. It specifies CASALTGTGSYEQYF.

The CDR3 DNA follows: TGTGCCAGCAGCAAAGGACTAGAGCCTTTCTACGAGCAGTACTTC. Protein: CASSKGLEPFYEQYF. The V gene is TRBV11-1, the J gene TRBJ2-7; 7 positions agree with TRBD2. There are 15 residues in the CDR3. The trim removed 5 bases at V and 3 bases at J, leaving 10 bases unmatched. Looked up from germline, CDR1 is SGHAT and CDR2 is FQDESV (reference sequence).

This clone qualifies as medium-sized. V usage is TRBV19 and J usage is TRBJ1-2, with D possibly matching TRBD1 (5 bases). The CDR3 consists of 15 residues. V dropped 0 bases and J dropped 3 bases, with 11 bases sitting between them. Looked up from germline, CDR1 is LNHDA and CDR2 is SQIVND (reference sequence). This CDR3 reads CASSIDTGLDYGYTF. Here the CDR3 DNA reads TGTGCCAGTAGTATAGATACAGGACTTGACTATGGCTACACCTTC.

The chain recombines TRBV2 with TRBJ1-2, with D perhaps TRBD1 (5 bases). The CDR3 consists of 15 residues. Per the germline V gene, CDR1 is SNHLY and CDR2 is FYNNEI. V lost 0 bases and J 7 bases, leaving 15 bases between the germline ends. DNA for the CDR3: TGTGCCAGCAGTGAAGCCCAGGGAAGGGGCGCTGGCTACACCTTC. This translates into CASSEAQGRGAGYTF.

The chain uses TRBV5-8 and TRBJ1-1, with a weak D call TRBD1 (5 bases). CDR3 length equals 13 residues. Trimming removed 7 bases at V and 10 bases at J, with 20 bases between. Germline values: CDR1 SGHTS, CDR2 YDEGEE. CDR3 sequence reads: CASLQNRRTTAFF. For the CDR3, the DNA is TGTGCCAGCCTACAAAATAGGAGGACAACAGCTTTCTTT.

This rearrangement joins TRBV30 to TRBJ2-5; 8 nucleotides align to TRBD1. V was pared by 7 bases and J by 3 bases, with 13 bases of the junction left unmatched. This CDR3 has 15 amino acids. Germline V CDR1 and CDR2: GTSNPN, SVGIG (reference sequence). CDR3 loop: CASSTGTGLEETQYF. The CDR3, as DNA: TGTGCCTCATCAACCGGGACAGGATTGGAAGAGACCCAGTACTTC.

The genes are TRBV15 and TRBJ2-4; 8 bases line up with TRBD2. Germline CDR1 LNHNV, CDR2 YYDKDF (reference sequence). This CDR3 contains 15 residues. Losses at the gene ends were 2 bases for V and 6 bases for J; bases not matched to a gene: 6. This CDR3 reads CATSRTQRESNIQYF. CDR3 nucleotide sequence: TGTGCCACCAGCAGAACTCAGCGGGAGTCAAACATTCAGTACTTC.

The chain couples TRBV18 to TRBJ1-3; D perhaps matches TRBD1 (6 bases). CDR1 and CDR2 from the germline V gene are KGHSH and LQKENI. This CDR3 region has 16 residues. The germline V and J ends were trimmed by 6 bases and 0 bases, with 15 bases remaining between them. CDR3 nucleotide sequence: TGTGCCAGCTCGCTGGACAGCTTGAGCTCTGGAAACACCATATATTTT. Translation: CASSLDSLSSGNTIYF.

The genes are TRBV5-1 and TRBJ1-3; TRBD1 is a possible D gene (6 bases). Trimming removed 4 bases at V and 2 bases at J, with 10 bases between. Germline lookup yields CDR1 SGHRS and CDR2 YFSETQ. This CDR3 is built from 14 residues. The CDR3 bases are TGCGCCAGCAGCCCGGGGGCAACTGGAAACACCATATATTTT. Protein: CASSPGATGNTIYF.